Each of the 32 T cell receptor beta chains below was sequenced from the same sample in a study of long-term antiretroviral therapy in people with HIV. The libraries were made with immunoSEQ v3.0 at survey level. The table came from immunoSEQ multiplex PCR; TCRdb's copy has only in-frame clones and leaves some out. Of 30,000 to 35,000 clones listed, around 82% were seen once; the top ten hold approximately 7.9%. Here the sequenced sample was unsorted PBMCs, taken 0.4 years before starting antiretroviral therapy. These receptor sequences come from a man between 18 and 29 years old with HIV.

The chain links TRBV14 to TRBJ2-3; D is uncertain. The CDR3 sequence is 12 residues long. The germline V gene has CDR1 SGHDN and CDR2 FVKESK. Trimming stripped 4 bases from V and 2 bases from J, with 4 bases between. For the CDR3, the DNA is TGTGCCAGCAGCCCCTACACAGATACGCAGTATTTT. Its protein is CASSPYTDTQYF.

The V gene is TRBV19, the J gene TRBJ1-2, with D perhaps matching TRBD1 (5 bases). This CDR3 has 16 amino acids. V gave up 3 bases and J gave up 3 bases, with 17 bases separating them. Per germline, CDR1 LNHDA and CDR2 SQIVND (reference sequence). CDR3 loop: CASSMGYRDGDYGYTF. The DNA of the CDR3 is TGTGCCAGTAGTATGGGTTACCGGGACGGAGACTATGGCTACACCTTC.

This rearrangement joins TRBV5-1 to TRBJ2-3; perhaps TRBD1 as D (6 bases). The CDR3 runs 17 residues. V was shortened by 1 base and J by 4 bases, with 19 bases between the two germline ends. Germline assignment: CDR1 SGHRS and CDR2 YFSETQ. This CDR3 is CASSLFLLPGVSDTQYF. CDR3 DNA: TGCGCCAGCAGCTTGTTTCTATTGCCAGGGGTCTCAGATACGCAGTATTTT.

The V gene is TRBV18, the J gene TRBJ1-3; D unclear. Deletions cut 3 bases from V and 6 bases from J, with 12 bases between. CDR3 size: 14 residues. CDR1 KGHSH and CDR2 LQKENI come from the germline V gene. CDR3 DNA sequence: TGTGCCAGCTCACCTGACCTGGGTCAAAACACCATATATTTT. This encodes CASSPDLGQNTIYF.

CDR3: CASSGLPVYEQYF. The CDR3 bases are TGTGCCAGTAGCGGGCTACCGGTCTACGAGCAGTACTTC. The V gene is TRBV19, the J gene TRBJ2-7, with unresolved D. Trimming left V 6 bases short and J 3 bases short, with 12 bases between. The CDR3 loop spans 13 amino acids. CDR1 and CDR2 from the germline V gene are LNHDA and SQIVND (reference sequence).

V and J are TRBV5-1 and TRBJ2-5; a possible D gene is TRBD1 (6 bases). The DNA end is more similar to TRBJ2-7, so the J call may be wrong. The CDR3 has 16 amino acids. CDR1 SGHRS and CDR2 YFSETQ come from the germline V gene. CDR3 amino acids: CASSLGQGSRPYEQYF. Here the CDR3 DNA reads TGCGCCAGCAGCTTGGGGCAGGGGTCGCGACCCTACGAGCAGTACTTC.

As to this clone: The same CDR3 is also encoded by other DNA sequences in this sample. This chain connects TRBV6-6 to TRBJ1-5; no clear D. This CDR3 contains 13 residues. The germline gives CDR1 MNHNY, CDR2 SVGAGI (reference sequence). Trimming pared 6 bases from V and 3 bases from J, leaving 9 bases between. As DNA, the CDR3 is TGTGCCAGCAGAGGTGACTCCAATCAGCCCCAGCATTTT. This gives the protein CASRGDSNQPQHF.

V gene TRBV5-6 combines with J gene TRBJ2-3, with 8 bases lining up with TRBD2. V lost 6 bases, J lost 5 bases, and 11 bases stayed unmatched. From germline, CDR1 is SGHDT and CDR2 YYEEEE. This CDR3 is built from 15 residues. This CDR3 is CASTKVRGAGDTQYF. CDR3 coding DNA: TGTGCCAGCACCAAAGTGCGGGGGGCGGGAGATACGCAGTATTTT.

V and J are TRBV19 and TRBJ2-7, with D perhaps given as TRBD1 or TRBD2 (5 bases each). The CDR3 sequence is 15 residues long. The germline CDR1 and CDR2 sequences are LNHDA and SQIVND (reference sequence). V gave up 3 bases and J gave up 3 bases, with 15 bases separating them. CDR3 nucleotides: TGTGCCAGTAGTATGGGTCGGGGCGTCCTCTACGAGCAGTACTTC. Its translation: CASSMGRGVLYEQYF.

A word on this clone: Other DNA sequences in the sample encode the same CDR3. This chain uses TRBV15 with TRBJ2-7; D gene uncertain. V was trimmed by 0 bases and J by 7 bases, leaving 7 bases between them. Germline CDR1 and CDR2: LNHNV and YYDKDF (reference sequence). This CDR3 region has 12 residues. CDR3: CATSRDEDEQYF. DNA of the CDR3: TGTGCCACCAGCAGAGATGAGGATGAGCAGTACTTC.

This clone appeared once. The chain has TRBV27 and TRBJ1-1, with TRBD1 as a possible D gene (5 bases). The CDR3 contains 14 residues. Germline CDR1 and CDR2: MNHEY and SMNVEV (reference sequence). V lost 3 bases, J lost 0 bases, and 8 bases lay in between. The CDR3 loop reads CASSLGRVNTEAFF. CDR3 DNA sequence: TGTGCCAGCAGTTTGGGACGGGTGAACACTGAAGCTTTCTTT.

About this clone: One end of the junction varies from germline; a read error may be responsible. The chain uses TRBV7-2 and TRBJ2-2; D unresolved. This CDR3 spans 15 amino acids. CDR1 is SGHTA and CDR2 is FQGNSA in the germline V gene. This chain's CDR3 is CASNPTPSKTGELFF. The CDR3 bases are TGTGCCAGCAACCCGACCCCTTCGAAGACCGGGGAGCTGTTTTTT.

V gene TRBV11-2 combines with J gene TRBJ2-1; 8 nucleotides agree with TRBD1. CDR1 is SGHAT, CDR2 FQNNGV, per germline. V trimming: 1 base; J trimming: 12 bases; junction bases outside the gene matches: 2. This CDR3 is built from 12 residues. CDR3 in DNA: TGTGCCAGCAGCTTAGTTACAGGGGGGCAGTTCTTC. Translated: CASSLVTGGQFF.

This chain uses TRBV28 with TRBJ1-2; D not certain. Trimming pared 7 bases from V and 2 bases from J, leaving 14 bases between. Germline V CDR1 and CDR2: MDHEN, SYDVKM. CDR3 length: 14 amino acids. The DNA of the CDR3 is TGTGCCAGCATCCGGGCGGACTACAACTATGGCTACACCTTC. The encoded protein is CASIRADYNYGYTF.

This clone was counted between two and nine times. The genes are TRBV7-9 and TRBJ2-7; D is unresolved. Trimming stripped 5 bases from V and 3 bases from J, with 5 bases between. Germline V lookup: CDR1 SEHNR, CDR2 FQNEAQ (reference sequence). This CDR3 comprises 11 residues. The CDR3 DNA is TGTGCCAGCAGCCACTACTACGAGCAGTACTTC. Its translation: CASSHYYEQYF.

The chain recombines TRBV29-1 with TRBJ2-1, with 9 nucleotides matching TRBD1. The CDR3 covers 15 residues. The V gene's germline CDR1 is SQVTM and CDR2 ANQGSEA. Trimming cost V 6 bases and J 1 base; bases outside gene matches: 7. CDR3 coding DNA: TGCAGCGTACCTCCGGGACAGGGTTCCTACAATGAGCAGTTCTTC. This gives the protein CSVPPGQGSYNEQFF.

The chain links TRBV5-1 to TRBJ1-1; 11 bases match TRBD1. CDR1 is SGHRS and CDR2 is YFSETQ in the germline V gene. The ends lost 4 bases at V and 3 bases at J; junction bases unmatched: 8. The CDR3 runs to 16 residues. The CDR3 reads CASSLGQGGGYTEAFF. Written as DNA, the CDR3 is TGCGCCAGCAGCCTGGGACAGGGGGGAGGGTACACTGAAGCTTTCTTT.

In this sample, this clone turned up once. The chain is built from TRBV23-1 and TRBJ2-3; 9 nucleotides align to TRBD1. TRBV23-1 is given ORF status, its function remaining uncertain. V trimming: 3 bases; J trimming: 1 base; junction bases outside the gene matches: 2. The length of the CDR3 is 15 residues. This CDR3 reads CASSQRDRGTDTQYF. The CDR3, as DNA: TGCGCCAGCAGTCAGAGGGACAGGGGCACAGATACGCAGTATTTT.

This clone was recorded a few times. The V call is TRBV7-9, the J call TRBJ1-6; D not certain. The germline V and J ends were trimmed by 6 bases and 7 bases, with 13 bases remaining between them. CDR1 is SEHNR, CDR2 FQNEAQ, per germline (reference sequence). The CDR3 spans 14 residues. Written as DNA, the CDR3 is TGTGCCAGCAGTCGAGCGACGGAGAATTCACCCCTCCACTTT. Translation gives CASSRATENSPLHF.

This rearrangement joins TRBV7-9 to TRBJ2-2; TRBD2 aligns across 11 bases. Germline V gene lookup returns CDR1 SEHNR and CDR2 FQNEAQ (reference sequence). This CDR3 spans 17 amino acids. J gave up 3 bases and V 5 bases, and 8 bases lay outside the gene matches. CDR3 in amino acids: CASSPPLAGADTGELFF. CDR3 nucleotide sequence: TGTGCCAGCAGCCCCCCACTAGCGGGGGCGGACACCGGGGAGCTGTTTTTT.

The CDR3 here is CASTPGARTEAFF. The CDR3, as DNA: TGTGCCAGTACGCCGGGCGCAAGAACTGAAGCTTTCTTT. The chain combines TRBV19 with TRBJ1-1; D call uncertain. V shed 7 bases and J shed 5 bases, with 14 bases lying between them. Germline V gene data show CDR1 as LNHDA and CDR2 as SQIVND (reference sequence). The CDR3 totals 13 residues.

The V call is TRBV6-5, the J call TRBJ2-1, with D uncertain. This CDR3 spans 12 amino acids. CDR1 is MNHEY and CDR2 is SVGAGI in the germline V gene. The V end was cut by 2 bases, the J end by 10 bases, with 9 bases between. CDR3 sequence reads: CASSYRAGEQFF. CDR3 sequence (DNA): TGTGCCAGCAGTTACAGGGCTGGGGAGCAGTTCTTC.

The chain joins TRBV19 to TRBJ2-1; no reliable D call. Germline values: CDR1 LNHDA, CDR2 SQIVND (reference sequence). The CDR3 spans 14 residues. Trimming took off 1 base at V and 6 bases at J, with 10 bases between the two ends. The CDR3 nucleotides read TGTGCCAGTAGTATAGGTTACCATTCCAATGAGCAGTTCTTC. Translating gives CASSIGYHSNEQFF.

V is TRBV7-9 and J is TRBJ2-7, with 9 nucleotides matching TRBD2. The CDR3 contains 13 residues. Losses at the gene ends were 4 bases for V and 5 bases for J; bases not matched to a gene: 3. CDR1 SEHNR and CDR2 FQNEAQ come from the germline V gene (reference sequence). The CDR3 bases are TGTGCCAGCAGCTGGACTAGCGATAACGAGCAGTACTTC. Encoded protein: CASSWTSDNEQYF.

The chain combines TRBV6-1 with TRBJ2-1; unclear D gene. Germline V gives CDR1 MNHNS, CDR2 SASEGT. The V gene lost 6 bases and the J gene lost 0 bases, with 12 bases spanning the gap. The CDR3 is 15 residues long. The CDR3 sequence is CASRPTLGSYNEQFF. In DNA, the CDR3 is TGTGCCAGCAGGCCGACATTGGGCTCCTACAATGAGCAGTTCTTC.

This chain joins TRBV13 and TRBJ2-1, with TRBD2 matching 13 bases. The CDR3 is 16 residues long. Germline CDR1 and CDR2: PRHDT and FYEKMQ (reference sequence). The J segment lost 9 bases and the V segment lost 4 bases, leaving 9 bases of the junction unmatched. CDR3 in amino acids: CASSSSGTSGTSEQFF. The CDR3 nucleotides read TGTGCCAGCAGCTCCTCCGGGACTAGCGGGACGAGTGAGCAGTTCTTC.

This clone was found once. The rearrangement links TRBV29-1 to TRBJ2-5; perhaps TRBD1 as D (6 bases). Germline V gives CDR1 SQVTM, CDR2 ANQGSEA. Trimming removed 4 bases from V and 8 bases from J, with 11 bases in between. The CDR3 extends over 11 amino acids. In nucleotides, the CDR3 is TGCAGCGTTGTGTGGGGGCTAACCCAGTACTTC. Translation gives CSVVWGLTQYF.

This chain links TRBV10-3 with TRBJ2-3; possibly TRBD2 for D (7 bases). The CDR3 has 16 residues. Per the germline V gene, CDR1 is ENHRY and CDR2 is SYGVKD. Trimming stripped 3 bases from V and 6 bases from J, with 19 bases between. The CDR3 loop reads CAISDSGGGGQDTQYF. CDR3 DNA: TGTGCCATCAGTGACTCTGGGGGGGGCGGTCAGGATACGCAGTATTTT.

V is TRBV7-8 and J is TRBJ2-3; 9 nucleotides line up with TRBD1. This CDR3 comprises 15 residues. With V trimmed by 5 bases and J by 2 bases, 5 bases remained unmatched. Germline loops: CDR1 SGHVS, CDR2 FQNEAQ. The CDR3 DNA follows: TGTGCCAGCAGCGGGGACAGGGTTAACACAGATACGCAGTATTTT. This gives the protein CASSGDRVNTDTQYF.

V usage is TRBV28 and J usage is TRBJ2-1; 9 bases fit TRBD2. Looked up from germline, CDR1 is MDHEN and CDR2 is SYDVKM. There are 16 residues in the CDR3. Trimming removed 5 bases from V and 2 bases from J; junction bases left unmatched: 7. Here the CDR3 reads CASSPRLAEPYNEQFF. CDR3 DNA: TGTGCCAGCAGTCCACGACTAGCGGAACCCTACAATGAGCAGTTCTTC.

The chain has TRBV5-1 and TRBJ2-7; TRBD2 aligns across 13 bases. V lost 0 bases and J lost 9; bases outside the gene matches: 6. The CDR3 is 15 residues long. The germline CDR1 and CDR2 sequences are SGHRS and YFSETQ. Here the CDR3 reads CASSLEGLAGFGQYF. CDR3 nucleotide sequence: TGCGCCAGCAGCTTGGAGGGACTAGCGGGATTTGGGCAGTACTTC. The full variable domain, its missing parts supplied by reference TRBV5-1 and TRBJ2-7, is KAGVTQTPRYLIKTRGQQVTLSCSPISGHRSVSWYQQTPGQGLQFLFEYFSETQRNKGNFPGRFSGRQFSNSRSEMNVSTLELGDSALYLCASSLEGLAGFGQYFGPGTRLTVT.

The CDR3 bases are TGTGCCAGCAGCCAAGGGTCAGGGGCAGGCTACGAGCAGTACTTC. Translated: CASSQGSGAGYEQYF. The rearrangement links TRBV14 to TRBJ2-7, with D tentatively TRBD1 (6 bases). This CDR3 has 15 amino acids. The germline V gene has CDR1 SGHDN and CDR2 FVKESK. V was trimmed by 1 base and J by 3 bases, leaving 13 bases between them. Full variable domain (remainder filled in from reference TRBV14 and TRBJ2-7): EAGVTQFPSHSVIEKGQTVTLRCDPISGHDNLYWYRRVMGKEIKFLLHFVKESKQDESGMPNNRFLAERTGGTYSTLKVQPAELEDSGVYFCASSQGSGAGYEQYFGPGTRLTVT.